Listed below are T cell receptor beta chains from one sample, sequenced in a study of blood T cell repertoires in COVID-19. Repertoires were generated with immunoSEQ multiplex PCR, while TCRdb's copy carries only in-frame clones and drops some. The table includes almost 65,000 clones, 88% detected once. The sequenced sample consisted of PBMCs or T cells enriched from blood (not recorded which). The receptors were sampled from a woman aged 40 to 55 who had recovered from COVID-19. Each CDR3 is given with its conserved first and last residue. The D gene is left open where the match is weak. Part of the rows lack a size; the others show once, few, many or a class for expanded clones.

clone size,V gene,D gene,J gene,CDR3 DNA,CDR3 protein
NA,TRBV19,TRBD1,TRBJ1-1,TGTGCCAGTAGTTTGGACAGGGAAACTGAAGCTTTCTTT,CASSLDRETEAFF
NA,TRBV9,TRBD1,TRBJ1-2,TGTGCCAGCAGCCCAGGACAGGGTGGCTACACCTTC,CASSPGQGGYTF
NA,TRBV11-3,TRBD1,TRBJ2-7,TGTGCCAGCAGCCCCTGGGGCGGACAGGCTACCGAGTACTTC,CASSPWGGQATEYF
NA,TRBV5-4,NA,TRBJ1-1,TGTGCCAGCAGCTTGAGGGAGGGCTCCACTGAAGCTTTCTTT,CASSLREGSTEAFF
NA,TRBV6-5,TRBD1,TRBJ1-1,TGTGCCACCCGGGACAGGGATCTAGCTTTCTTT,CATRDRDLAFF
NA,TRBV18,TRBD1,TRBJ1-5,TGTGCCAGCTCACCCCGGGACAGGGATTATAGCAATCAGCCCCAGCATTTT,CASSPRDRDYSNQPQHF
NA,TRBV27,NA,TRBJ2-5,TGTGCCACCGTCTCGTCCAAGGATGGGGAGGAGACCCAGTACTTC,CATVSSKDGEETQYF
NA,TRBV3-1/TRBV3-2,TRBD2,TRBJ2-1,TGTGCCAGCAGCCTCTACCGCCGACTAGCAACCTACAATGAGCAGTTCTTC,CASSLYRRLATYNEQFF
once,TRBV14,TRBD2,TRBJ2-3,TGTGCCAGCAGCCCAGAAGTTCGGACTAGCGGTGGAAGGGATACGCAGTATTTT,CASSPEVRTSGGRDTQYF
NA,TRBV9,NA,TRBJ2-7,TGTGCCAGCAGCGTAGCGGGTCAAACCAGCTACGAGCAGTACTTC,CASSVAGQTSYEQYF
NA,TRBV5-1,NA,TRBJ2-1,TGCGCCAGCAGCTTTCCGGGACAAGTTGCGGTTAATGAGCAGTTCTTC,CASSFPGQVAVNEQFF
NA,TRBV5-1,NA,TRBJ1-4,TGCGCCAGCAGCTCCGTTCAGGGTTCGGATGAAAAACTGTTTTTT,CASSSVQGSDEKLFF
few,TRBV5-1,NA,TRBJ1-1,TGCGCCAGCAGCGGGGCAGGGATGAACACTGAAGCTTTCTTT,CASSGAGMNTEAFF
NA,TRBV2,TRBD1,TRBJ2-1,TGTGCCAGCATGGGCTTGTGGACAGGGATCTACAATGAGCAGTTCTTC,CASMGLWTGIYNEQFF
NA,TRBV11-3,TRBD1,TRBJ2-4,TGTGCCAGCAGTTTCTCCGGGACAGTCAAAAACATTCAGTACTTC,CASSFSGTVKNIQYF
NA,TRBV25-1,NA,TRBJ1-4,TGTGCCAGCAGTGAACTCGACAAGAATCACGAAAAACTGTTTTTT,CASSELDKNHEKLFF
NA,TRBV9,TRBD1,TRBJ2-7,TGTGCCAGCAGCCCGGGGACAGGGAGAAGCTCCTACGAGCAGTACTTC,CASSPGTGRSSYEQYF
NA,TRBV11-2,TRBD1,TRBJ2-2,TGTGCCAGCAGCTTGAGGTCGGGACAGGGGACTAACACCGGGGAGCTGTTTTTT,CASSLRSGQGTNTGELFF
NA,TRBV11-3,NA,TRBJ2-3,TGTGCCAGCAGCTTAGGGGGGGTAGCAAGCACAGATACGCAGTATTTT,CASSLGGVASTDTQYF
NA,TRBV9,NA,TRBJ1-1,TGTGCCAGCAGCGTACGAGTGAACACTGAAGCTTTCTTT,CASSVRVNTEAFF
NA,TRBV5-1,NA,TRBJ2-7,TGCGCCAGCAGCTGGCAGGGGAGCGACGAGCAGTACTTC,CASSWQGSDEQYF
NA,TRBV29-1,NA,TRBJ2-5,TGCAGCGTTTCACTCTCGGGGGTGGTTCAAGAGACCCAGTACTTC,CSVSLSGVVQETQYF
NA,TRBV6-5,NA,TRBJ1-5,TGTGCCAGCAGAGACAGACGTTATAGCAATCAGCCCCAGCATTTT,CASRDRRYSNQPQHF
NA,TRBV2,TRBD1,TRBJ1-4,TGTGCCAGCAGTTACGGACAGGGGGCTAATGAAAAACTGTTTTTT,CASSYGQGANEKLFF
once,TRBV7-8,NA,TRBJ1-1,TGTGCCAGCAGCTTAAACTCCAACACTGAAGCTTTCTTT,CASSLNSNTEAFF
NA,TRBV6-5,NA,TRBJ2-7,TGTGCCAGCAGTTACTCTTGGGCAGGCCCGAACGAGCAGTACTTC,CASSYSWAGPNEQYF
NA,TRBV4-1,TRBD2,TRBJ2-7,TGCGCCAGCAGGCTAGCGGGACTACCCCGCTACGAGCAGTACTTC,CASRLAGLPRYEQYF
few,TRBV7-8,NA,TRBJ1-2,TGTGCCAGCAGCTTAGGGGGCTCTACTAACTATGGCTACACCTTC,CASSLGGSTNYGYTF
NA,TRBV19,NA,TRBJ1-5,TGTGCCACCCGGGATAGCAATCAGCCCCAGCATTTT,CATRDSNQPQHF
NA,TRBV11-1,TRBD1,TRBJ2-2,TGTGCCAGCAGCTTAGCGCGGACGTGGGGGACAGCCAACACCGGGGAGCTGTTTTTT,CASSLARTWGTANTGELFF
NA,TRBV5-4,NA,TRBJ2-3,TGTGCCAGCAGCGCCCGGACTCAAGGCACAGATACGCAGTATTTT,CASSARTQGTDTQYF
NA,TRBV18,NA,TRBJ1-2,TGTGCCAGCTCACCGCCCGACGGGGGATGGTATGGCTACACCTTC,CASSPPDGGWYGYTF
NA,TRBV6-5,TRBD2,TRBJ2-1,TGTGCCAGCAGCGGAAGCGGGGGCTCCTACAATGAGCAGTTCTTC,CASSGSGGSYNEQFF
NA,TRBV11-3,NA,TRBJ1-1,TGTGCCAGCAGCTTAGGACAGAACACTGAAGCTTTCTTT,CASSLGQNTEAFF
NA,TRBV7-9,TRBD1,TRBJ1-4,TGTGCCAGCAGCCCCCAGGGGGTCGGGGAAAAACTGTTTTTT,CASSPQGVGEKLFF
NA,TRBV5-4,NA,TRBJ1-3,TGTGCCAGCAGCTCGGGGGGGCAGGCACACTCTGGAAACACCATATATTTT,CASSSGGQAHSGNTIYF
NA,TRBV27,TRBD2,TRBJ2-3,TGTGCCAGCAGTTCCCAGCGGGGGTACACAGATACGCAGTATTTT,CASSSQRGYTDTQYF
NA,TRBV6-4,TRBD1,TRBJ1-4,TGTGCCAGCAGCCGACAGGGGGATGATGAAAAACTGTTTTTT,CASSRQGDDEKLFF
NA,TRBV29-1,TRBD1,TRBJ2-3,TGCAGCGTAGACAGGGTTTACACAGATACGCAGTATTTT,CSVDRVYTDTQYF
NA,TRBV28,NA,TRBJ1-1,TGTGCCACCTCGGGGTTGGAGTGGACTGAAGCTTTCTTT,CATSGLEWTEAFF
NA,TRBV19,NA,TRBJ2-6,TGTGCCAGTAGTATGAATGTCGCAGGAAGCTCTGGGGCCAACGTCCTGACTTTC,CASSMNVAGSSGANVLTF
NA,TRBV10-2,TRBD1,TRBJ2-7,TGCGCCAGCAGTGAGGCGGACAGGGAAAAATACGAGCAGTACTTC,CASSEADREKYEQYF
NA,TRBV19,NA,TRBJ1-4,TGTGCCAGTAGTATCCTCTCGGGAAGAACAACTAATGAAAAACTGTTTTTT,CASSILSGRTTNEKLFF
NA,TRBV7-2,TRBD2,TRBJ2-5,TGTGCCAGCAGCCCGGGACTAGCGGGACCACAAGAGACCCAGTACTTC,CASSPGLAGPQETQYF
NA,TRBV19,TRBD1,TRBJ1-2,TGTGCCAGTAGTGCGGACAGGGGAATTGGCCACACCTTC,CASSADRGIGHTF
NA,TRBV21-1,NA,TRBJ2-1,TGTGCCAGCCCCCCGGAGTACAATGAGCAGTTCTTC,CASPPEYNEQFF
NA,TRBV15,TRBD2,TRBJ2-1,TGTGCCACCAGCAGAGGAGAGGCGGGGGGGCTCAATGAGCAGTTCTTC,CATSRGEAGGLNEQFF
once,TRBV9,NA,TRBJ1-2,TGTGCCAGCAGCGTAGGCGGGGGCTATGGCTACACCTTC,CASSVGGGYGYTF
NA,TRBV5-1,NA,TRBJ2-3,TGCGCCAGCAGCTTGGGAGGGCCCACAGATACGCAGTATTTT,CASSLGGPTDTQYF
NA,TRBV15,NA,TRBJ2-7,TGTGCCACCAGCAGTGCACCCGGAGGCTCCTACGAGCAGTACTTC,CATSSAPGGSYEQYF
NA,TRBV5-1,NA,TRBJ2-3,TGCGCCAGCAGGTCGGGGGATACGCAGTATTTT,CASRSGDTQYF
NA,TRBV7-2,TRBD2,TRBJ2-4,TGTGCCAGCAGCTTAGAGGGAGGGACGGACATTCAGTACTTC,CASSLEGGTDIQYF
NA,TRBV5-1,TRBD1,TRBJ1-1,TGCGCCAGCAGCTTAGATCGACAGGGGGTCGGTACTGAAGCTTTCTTT,CASSLDRQGVGTEAFF
NA,TRBV28,TRBD1,TRBJ2-1,TGTGCCAGCAGCTCCCCGGGACAGGGTTACAATGAGCAGTTCTTC,CASSSPGQGYNEQFF
few,TRBV6-4,TRBD2,TRBJ2-5,TGTGCCAGCAGTGCTCGTAGCGGGGGCCAAGAGACCCAGTACTTC,CASSARSGGQETQYF
NA,TRBV6-5,NA,TRBJ2-6,TGTGCCAGCAGTTCCTATAGCTCTGGGGCCAACGTCCTGACTTTC,CASSSYSSGANVLTF
NA,TRBV13,NA,TRBJ2-5,TGTGCCAGCAGCCCAGACAGCCAAGAGACCCAGTACTTC,CASSPDSQETQYF
NA,TRBV7-9,NA,TRBJ1-4,TGTGCCAGCAGCTTAGCAGGGGGTGGAGAAAAACTGTTTTTT,CASSLAGGGEKLFF
NA,TRBV19,NA,TRBJ2-5,TGTGCCAGCTCTTTTATCGGGGAGACCCAGTACTTC,CASSFIGETQYF
once,TRBV27,NA,TRBJ1-4,TGTGCCAGCAGTTTCGGCAGGGGAAATGAAAAACTGTTTTTT,CASSFGRGNEKLFF